This T cell receptor (beta chain) was recorded in a study of blood T cell repertoires in COVID-19. Study-level information: Sources were T cells, B-cell-depleted T cells, or PBMCs; the material itself was cDNA or gDNA.

This CDR3 has 14 amino acids. CDR1 is SGHRS and CDR2 is YFSETQ in the germline V gene. With 2 bases removed from V and 2 bases from J, the gap between germline ends came to 8 bases. Assay: immunoSEQ multiplex PCR; the TCRdb copy retains only in-frame clones and omits some. This repertoire shows 270,000 or so clones, roughly 88% found once; its top ten account for roughly 1.2%. Recruitment covered roughly 22 US areas and drew participants whose ages spanned about 18 to 90 years. Each participant's cohort was designated according to participant-reported clinical history. The rearrangement links TRBV5-1 to TRBJ1-5; no clear D. The source material was PBMCs or T cells enriched from blood (not recorded which). The TCR sequence derives from a woman aged 35 to 49 with acute COVID-19. In DNA, the CDR3 is TGCGCCAGCAGCTTTACCGGGGGCAATCAGCCCCAGCATTTT. Its protein is CASSFTGGNQPQHF.